A single T cell receptor beta chain is shown here with its context. Antigen specificity is unknown. The entry originates in a study of CD8+ T cells in alopecia areata. Whole-study findings and limits: Many of the expanded lesional clones endured in scalp and blood while on tofacitinib. Sequence data from scalp samples additionally include resident alphabeta T cells of normal skin.

RNA extraction and reverse transcription yielded cDNA as sequencing template. Profiled with immunoSEQ multiplex PCR; TCRdb holds only in-frame clones, not every one. The repertoire consists of 200,000 or so clones, with 55% to 70% occurring once and the leading ten covering 5.5%. This CDR3 is built from 13 residues. The ends lost 1 base at V and 11 bases at J; junction bases unmatched: 6. Germline lookup yields CDR1 SGHTA and CDR2 FQGTGA. Stated treatment: oral pan-JAK inhibitor, 5-10 mg twice daily. The study team obtained lesional scalp punch biopsies and peripheral blood from alopecia areata patients.

The chain couples TRBV7-3 to TRBJ1-1; 8 nucleotides match TRBD1. The sample was CD4+ T cells sorted from blood, taken at week 24, from a patient treated with tofacitinib. This clonotype was sampled from a human donor with alopecia areata. CDR3 residues: CASSLIGTGSAFF. CDR3 nucleotide sequence: TGTGCCAGCAGCTTAATAGGGACAGGAAGCGCTTTCTTT.